The 23 T cell receptor beta chains below were found in one sample sequenced in a study of T-cell memory formation after mild COVID-19. TCRdb processed the 5' RACE reads anew with MiXCR; each CDR3 protein has one entry. The sample carries fewer than 250,000 distinct CDR3 sequences, 8% to 11% recorded once. Sample: PBMCs or a T cell subset sorted from them (not recorded which). All receptors come from a man younger than 30 who had mild COVID-19 (a few samples of this study predate the infection). Cell type and time point are not known.

V gene TRBV10-3 combines with J gene TRBJ1-1; D remains unclear. Trimming took 0 bases from V and 0 from J, leaving 11 bases between them. Germline loops: CDR1 ENHRY, CDR2 SYGVKD. The CDR3 is 16 residues long. The CDR3 region has the DNA TGTGCCATCAGTGAGTCGAGAACAGCCCTGAACACTGAAGCTTTCTTT. Translated, it gives CAISESRTALNTEAFF.

This chain links TRBV6-2 or TRBV6-3 with TRBJ2-4; a weak D match, TRBD1 (5 bases). CDR3 size: 20 residues. The germline gives CDR1 MNHEY, CDR2 SVGEGT. Trimming cost V 0 bases and J 0 bases, with 21 bases left between them. The CDR3 spells CASSYSSFRGFTLAKNIQYF. DNA for the CDR3: TGTGCCAGCAGTTACTCGAGTTTTAGGGGCTTCACCTTAGCCAAAAACATTCAGTACTTC.

This clonotype was recorded many times. This rearrangement joins TRBV6-2 or TRBV6-3 to TRBJ2-7, with D possibly matching TRBD1 (6 bases). Germline assignment: CDR1 MNHEY and CDR2 SVGEGT. V was shortened by 5 bases and J by 3 bases, with 14 bases between the two germline ends. CDR3 length equals 14 residues. CDR3 amino acids: CASSDQGKGYEQYV. CDR3 bases: TGTGCCAGCAGTGACCAGGGGAAGGGCTACGAGCAGTACGTC.

This clonotype was found a few times. The chain combines TRBV4-1 with TRBJ2-3; D may match TRBD1 or TRBD2 (5 bases each). This CDR3 contains 15 residues. The V gene's germline CDR1 is MGHRA and CDR2 YSYEKL. V gave up 1 base and J gave up 2 bases, with 10 bases separating them. CDR3: CASSQGDAFTDTQYF. The CDR3 DNA reads as TGCGCCAGCAGCCAAGGGGACGCTTTCACAGATACGCAGTATTTT.

The chain carries TRBV5-1 and TRBJ2-7, with D perhaps TRBD1 (5 bases). V dropped 3 bases and J dropped 7 bases, with 8 bases sitting between them. The germline gives CDR1 SGHRS, CDR2 YFSETQ. The CDR3 runs to 11 residues. Written as DNA, the CDR3 is TGCGCCAGCAGCTCAACAGGTGAGCAGTACTTC. As protein: CASSSTGEQYF.

The V call is TRBV4-3, the J call TRBJ1-1; no firm D call. The germline CDR1 and CDR2 sequences are LGHNA and YSLEER. V shed 4 bases and J shed 1 base, with 13 bases lying between them. This CDR3 region has 15 residues. The CDR3 region is CASSRDGRGNTEAFF. The CDR3, as DNA: TGCGCCAGCAGCCGAGACGGGCGAGGGAACACTGAAGCTTTCTTT.

V is TRBV27 and J is TRBJ2-6; tentative D call: TRBD1 (6 bases). The length of the CDR3 is 19 residues. Germline assignment: CDR1 MNHEY and CDR2 SMNVEV (reference sequence). Trimming left V 0 bases short and J 0 bases short, with 15 bases between. CDR3 coding DNA: TGTGCCAGCAGTTTATCCAGGGGCCCCCTGGTCTCTGGGGCCAACGTCCTGACTTTC. This encodes CASSLSRGPLVSGANVLTF.

The rearrangement links TRBV7-2 to TRBJ1-4; D not resolved. The CDR3 contains 16 residues. In germline, CDR1 is SGHTA, CDR2 FQGNSA. V gave up 4 bases and J gave up 1 base, with 13 bases separating them. CDR3 protein: CASSSQAARTNEKLFF. The CDR3 bases are TGTGCCAGCAGCTCTCAAGCAGCTAGAACTAATGAAAAACTGTTTTTT.

In its sample, this clonotype was seen many times. The chain employs TRBV4-2 and TRBJ2-1; 7 nucleotides align to TRBD2. V trimming: 4 bases; J trimming: 5 bases; junction bases outside the gene matches: 2. This CDR3 comprises 13 residues. CDR1 and CDR2 (germline): LGHNA, YNFKEQ. CDR3 residues: CASSPRGDNEQFF. In DNA form, the CDR3 reads TGTGCCAGCAGCCCTCGGGGGGACAATGAGCAGTTCTTC.

This clonotype was detected only a few times. The chain carries TRBV2 and TRBJ2-7; 11 nucleotides line up with TRBD2. This CDR3 has 13 residues. V shed 5 bases, J shed 6 bases, and the junction held 3 bases outside the gene matches. Germline V gene sequence: CDR1 SNHLY, CDR2 FYNNEI. CDR3 amino acids: CASSPGLAGEQYF. CDR3 bases: TGTGCCAGCAGTCCCGGACTAGCGGGCGAGCAGTACTTC.

Only a few counts were recorded for this clonotype. V usage is TRBV5-1 and J usage is TRBJ2-3; D not certain. The germline gives CDR1 SGHRS, CDR2 YFSETQ. This CDR3 is 12 amino acids long. V was shortened by 4 bases and J by 11 bases, with 14 bases between the two germline ends. The CDR3 nucleotides read TGCGCCAGCAGCCCCCAGACCCCCGTGCAGTATTTT. Encoded protein: CASSPQTPVQYF.

This clonotype occurred a few times. The chain recombines TRBV20-1 with TRBJ1-1; 9 bases line up with TRBD1. Germline assignment: CDR1 DFQATT and CDR2 SNEGSKA (reference sequence). The ends lost 3 bases at V and 0 bases at J; junction bases unmatched: 14. This CDR3 is 18 amino acids long. CDR3 coding DNA: TGCAGTGCTAGGGGACTCGCCACAGGGGGCACCGTGAACACTGAAGCTTTCTTT. Translating it yields CSARGLATGGTVNTEAFF.

This clonotype was seen a few times. The gene calls are TRBV5-1 and TRBJ1-4; D not certain. There are 14 residues in the CDR3. V was trimmed by 4 bases and J by 8 bases, leaving 15 bases between them. Germline CDR1 and CDR2: SGHRS and YFSETQ. This CDR3 reads CASSPWQAQEKLFF. In DNA, the CDR3 is TGCGCCAGCAGCCCCTGGCAGGCTCAGGAAAAACTGTTTTTT.

This clonotype was seen a few times. The chain has TRBV5-1 and TRBJ2-5; TRBD1 aligns across 9 bases. This CDR3 region has 15 residues. V lost 4 bases to trimming and J lost 5 bases; unmatched junction nucleotides: 9. Germline CDR1 is SGHRS and CDR2 is YFSETQ. CDR3 sequence (DNA): TGCGCCAGCAGCGGGCAGGGACAGGGATGGGAGACCCAGTACTTC. Translated: CASSGQGQGWETQYF.

V gene TRBV18 combines with J gene TRBJ1-1; D remains ambiguous. This CDR3 spans 13 amino acids. Looked up from germline, CDR1 is KGHSH and CDR2 is LQKENI. The germline V and J ends were trimmed by 5 bases and 0 bases, with 7 bases remaining between them. CDR3 DNA: TGTGCCAGCTCAGGGAGGGTGAACACTGAAGCTTTCTTT. Its protein is CASSGRVNTEAFF.

This clonotype has a handful of counts. This chain uses TRBV5-1 with TRBJ1-3; D may be TRBD1 (6 bases). The CDR3 has 16 amino acids. From germline, CDR1 is SGHRS and CDR2 YFSETQ. V lost 4 bases and J lost 0, with 14 bases in between. CDR3 residues: CASSPKTGISGNTIYF. CDR3 nucleotide sequence: TGCGCCAGCAGCCCTAAAACAGGGATCTCTGGAAACACCATATATTTT.

This clonotype was observed a handful of times. The chain joins TRBV28 to TRBJ2-5; maybe TRBD1 (5 bases). Germline values: CDR1 MDHEN, CDR2 SYDVKM. Trimming left V 6 bases short and J 1 base short, with 6 bases between. The CDR3 extends over 12 amino acids. The CDR3 DNA reads TGTGCCAGCAGGACAGTCCAAGAGACCCAGTACTTC. This codes for CASRTVQETQYF.

This clonotype was picked up a small number of times. J is TRBJ2-2 and V is TRBV7-2, with unresolved D. The V end was cut by 4 bases, the J end by 2 bases, with 11 bases between. Germline loops: CDR1 SGHTA, CDR2 FQGNSA. The CDR3 extends over 15 amino acids. The CDR3 is CASSSRPVNTGELFF. CDR3 nucleotide sequence: TGTGCCAGCAGCTCGAGACCTGTAAACACCGGGGAGCTGTTTTTT.

CDR3 amino acids: CASSGAGYGYTF. The CDR3 nucleotides are TGTGCCAGCAGCGGAGCGGGCTATGGCTACACCTTC. The J gene is TRBJ1-2, the V gene TRBV3-1; D gene ambiguous. Trimming removed 5 bases at V and 4 bases at J, with 8 bases between. Looked up from germline, CDR1 is LGHDT and CDR2 is YNNKEL (reference sequence). CDR3 length equals 12 residues. The full variable domain, rest sourced from reference TRBV3-1 and TRBJ1-2, is DTAVSQTPKYLVTQMGNDKSIKCEQNLGHDTMYWYKQDSKKFLKIMFSYNNKELIINETVPNRFSPKSPDKAHLNLHINSLELGDSAVYFCASSGAGYGYTFGSGTRLTVV.

This clonotype was detected ten times or more. The V call is TRBV7-9, the J call TRBJ1-3, with D possibly TRBD1 on 5 matching bases. Per the germline V gene, CDR1 is SEHNR and CDR2 is FQNEAQ (reference sequence). The V end lost 2 bases, the J end lost 8 bases, and 16 bases lay between the germline ends. The CDR3 totals 15 residues. The CDR3 sequence: CASSLQRFGGDTIYF. The CDR3 DNA sequence: TGTGCCAGCAGCTTACAGCGGTTCGGAGGGGACACCATATATTTT.

This clonotype was counted only a few times. The CDR3 DNA sequence: TGTGCCAGCAGCTTAAGTAGCGGGGGAGAGACCCAGTACTTC. Translated: CASSLSSGGETQYF. V is TRBV7-2 and J is TRBJ2-5; 9 positions match TRBD2. Germline CDR1 is SGHTA and CDR2 is FQGNSA. Losses at the gene ends were 2 bases for V and 4 bases for J; bases not matched to a gene: 2. The CDR3 sequence is 14 residues long.

The rearrangement joins TRBV4-2 to TRBJ2-2, with D possibly TRBD1 on 6 matching bases. The CDR3 runs to 15 residues. V was pared by 6 bases and J by 0 bases, with 11 bases between. The germline V gene has CDR1 LGHNA and CDR2 YNFKEQ. CDR3 loop: CASRTGHTNTGELFF. CDR3 bases: TGTGCCAGCAGGACGGGACATACGAACACCGGGGAGCTGTTTTTT.

V gene TRBV5-1 combines with J gene TRBJ1-1, with TRBD1 as a possible D gene (5 bases). The CDR3 covers 16 residues. Per germline, CDR1 SGHRS and CDR2 YFSETQ. Trimming pared 1 base from V and 2 bases from J, leaving 15 bases between. The CDR3: CASSLQGLSENTEAFF. As DNA, the CDR3 is TGCGCCAGCAGCTTGCAGGGACTCTCCGAAAACACTGAAGCTTTCTTT.